The rows below give T cell receptor beta chains drawn from one sample of a study of cytomegalovirus exposure and HLA in healthy donors. TCRdb's table, derived via immunoSEQ multiplex PCR, lists solely in-frame clones and lacks some. The sample includes about 6,800 clones, roughly half seen only once; the top ten take about 5.6%. Sample: PBMCs. The receptors here all came from a man younger than 40 in good health and CMV-seropositive. Both conserved end residues are part of each CDR3. The D gene is left open where the match is weak. The listing skips clone size in some rows; elsewhere it reads once, few, many or a size class.

d_gene: TRBD1; abundance: -; j_gene: TRBJ1-2; v_gene: TRBV5-1; CDR3aa: CASSGDRAGYTF; CDR3nt: TGCGCCAGCAGCGGGGACAGGGCCGGCTACACCTTC
d_gene: -; abundance: -; j_gene: TRBJ1-2; v_gene: TRBV29-1; CDR3aa: CSAQLGEGYGYTF; CDR3nt: TGCAGCGCCCAGTTGGGGGAGGGGTATGGCTACACCTTC
d_gene: -; abundance: few; j_gene: TRBJ1-3; v_gene: TRBV7-2; CDR3aa: CASSLVADGNTIYF; CDR3nt: TGTGCCAGCAGCTTAGTTGCAGATGGAAACACCATATATTTT
d_gene: TRBD1; abundance: few; j_gene: TRBJ1-5; v_gene: TRBV4-2; CDR3aa: CASSLLTGTGGNQPQHF; CDR3nt: TGTGCCAGCAGCCTCTTAACCGGGACAGGGGGCAATCAGCCCCAGCATTTT
d_gene: TRBD1; abundance: -; j_gene: TRBJ1-1; v_gene: TRBV25-1; CDR3aa: CASSGDSRWAFF; CDR3nt: TGTGCCAGCAGTGGGGACAGTAGGTGGGCTTTCTTT
d_gene: TRBD1; abundance: -; j_gene: TRBJ1-1; v_gene: TRBV10-3; CDR3aa: CAIRGPGGNTEAFF; CDR3nt: TGTGCCATCAGGGGCCCAGGGGGCAACACTGAAGCTTTCTTT
d_gene: -; abundance: -; j_gene: TRBJ1-5; v_gene: TRBV25-1; CDR3aa: CASSGQGSNQPQHF; CDR3nt: TGTGCCAGCAGTGGGCAGGGGAGCAATCAGCCCCAGCATTTT
d_gene: -; abundance: -; j_gene: TRBJ1-6; v_gene: TRBV7-9; CDR3aa: CASSFPGERLHF; CDR3nt: TGTGCCAGCAGCTTCCCAGGGGAGCGCCTCCACTTT
d_gene: TRBD2; abundance: -; j_gene: TRBJ2-5; v_gene: TRBV11-2; CDR3aa: CASSLGGLAGRQETQYF; CDR3nt: TGTGCCAGCAGCTTAGGGGGACTAGCGGGAAGGCAAGAGACCCAGTACTTC
d_gene: -; abundance: -; j_gene: TRBJ1-1; v_gene: TRBV6-5; CDR3aa: CASSYSRTEAFF; CDR3nt: TGTGCCAGCAGTTACTCGCGGACTGAAGCTTTCTTT
d_gene: -; abundance: -; j_gene: TRBJ1-1; v_gene: TRBV4-1; CDR3aa: CASSQVWETNTEAFF; CDR3nt: TGCGCCAGCAGCCAAGTGTGGGAGACGAACACTGAAGCTTTCTTT
d_gene: TRBD2; abundance: -; j_gene: TRBJ2-7; v_gene: TRBV11-3; CDR3aa: CASSPLFGGTEQYF; CDR3nt: TGTGCCAGCAGCCCCCTTTTCGGGGGGACCGAGCAGTACTTC
d_gene: -; abundance: few; j_gene: TRBJ1-1; v_gene: TRBV29-1; CDR3aa: CSVKGEVNTEAFF; CDR3nt: TGCAGCGTGAAAGGGGAGGTGAACACTGAAGCTTTCTTT
d_gene: -; abundance: -; j_gene: TRBJ1-5; v_gene: TRBV29-1; CDR3aa: CSVAGNSNQPQHF; CDR3nt: TGCAGCGTCGCAGGGAATAGCAATCAGCCCCAGCATTTT
d_gene: TRBD1; abundance: -; j_gene: TRBJ1-2; v_gene: TRBV6-1; CDR3aa: CAIPTGFVYGYTF; CDR3nt: TGTGCCATCCCGACAGGGTTTGTTTATGGCTACACCTTC
d_gene: TRBD1; abundance: -; j_gene: TRBJ2-7; v_gene: TRBV29-1; CDR3aa: CSAWTGLEQYF; CDR3nt: TGCAGCGCGTGGACAGGGCTGGAGCAGTACTTC
d_gene: -; abundance: -; j_gene: TRBJ2-4; v_gene: TRBV29-1; CDR3aa: CSGARGAKNIQYF; CDR3nt: TGCAGCGGAGCAAGAGGTGCCAAAAACATTCAGTACTTC
d_gene: TRBD1; abundance: -; j_gene: TRBJ1-2; v_gene: TRBV9; CDR3aa: CASSLPGGGYTF; CDR3nt: TGTGCCAGCAGCTTACCAGGGGGTGGCTACACCTTC
d_gene: -; abundance: -; j_gene: TRBJ1-1; v_gene: TRBV11-1; CDR3aa: CATANLLNTEAFF; CDR3nt: TGTGCCACCGCGAATTTATTGAACACTGAAGCTTTCTTT
d_gene: TRBD1; abundance: -; j_gene: TRBJ1-1; v_gene: TRBV9; CDR3aa: CASTLGQMNTEAFF; CDR3nt: TGTGCCAGCACCCTGGGACAGATGAACACTGAAGCTTTCTTT
d_gene: TRBD2; abundance: -; j_gene: TRBJ2-2; v_gene: TRBV30; CDR3aa: CACLAGGLAGAANTGELFF; CDR3nt: TGTGCCTGCCTCGCCGGAGGACTAGCGGGAGCAGCGAACACCGGGGAGCTGTTTTTT
d_gene: TRBD2; abundance: once; j_gene: TRBJ2-3; v_gene: TRBV30; CDR3aa: CAWSVRWRAGATDTQYF; CDR3nt: TGTGCCTGGAGTGTAAGGTGGCGGGCGGGAGCAACAGATACGCAGTATTTT
d_gene: TRBD1; abundance: -; j_gene: TRBJ2-7; v_gene: TRBV6-5; CDR3aa: CASRGAGGYEQYF; CDR3nt: TGTGCCAGCAGAGGGGCAGGGGGCTACGAGCAGTACTTC
d_gene: -; abundance: -; j_gene: TRBJ1-1; v_gene: TRBV4-1; CDR3aa: CASSQAYWGGTEAFF; CDR3nt: TGCGCCAGCAGCCAAGCGTATTGGGGGGGTACTGAAGCTTTCTTT
d_gene: TRBD1; abundance: -; j_gene: TRBJ1-6; v_gene: TRBV6-5; CDR3aa: CASTVQQGIGSPLHF; CDR3nt: TGTGCCAGCACCGTCCAACAGGGGATCGGTTCACCCCTCCACTTT
d_gene: -; abundance: -; j_gene: TRBJ1-5; v_gene: TRBV15; CDR3aa: CATGDTDQPQHF; CDR3nt: TGTGCCACCGGGGACACTGATCAGCCCCAGCATTTT
d_gene: TRBD2; abundance: -; j_gene: TRBJ2-5; v_gene: TRBV7-2; CDR3aa: CASSLLGGGGQETQYF; CDR3nt: TGTGCCAGCAGCTTACTAGGCGGGGGTGGCCAAGAGACCCAGTACTTC
d_gene: -; abundance: -; j_gene: TRBJ1-1; v_gene: TRBV6-5; CDR3aa: CASSYRTEAFF; CDR3nt: TGTGCCAGCAGTTACCGCACTGAAGCTTTCTTT
d_gene: TRBD2; abundance: -; j_gene: TRBJ2-1; v_gene: TRBV29-1; CDR3aa: CSPQGTSGHYNEQFF; CDR3nt: TGCAGCCCCCAAGGAACTAGCGGGCATTACAATGAGCAGTTCTTC
d_gene: TRBD1; abundance: medium-sized; j_gene: TRBJ1-4; v_gene: TRBV6-5; CDR3aa: CASRLTQGANEKLFF; CDR3nt: TGTGCCAGCAGACTTACACAGGGGGCTAATGAAAAACTGTTTTTT
d_gene: TRBD1; abundance: -; j_gene: TRBJ2-6; v_gene: TRBV4-1; CDR3aa: CASIGQGIRGANVLTF; CDR3nt: TGCGCCAGCATAGGACAGGGGATAAGAGGGGCCAACGTCCTGACTTTC
d_gene: TRBD1; abundance: -; j_gene: TRBJ1-1; v_gene: TRBV29-1; CDR3aa: CSVSDRGGTEAFF; CDR3nt: TGCAGTGTTTCGGACAGGGGGGGCACTGAAGCTTTCTTT
d_gene: -; abundance: -; j_gene: TRBJ2-3; v_gene: TRBV6-5; CDR3aa: CASSPSGHRTQYF; CDR3nt: TGTGCCAGCAGCCCATCCGGACACCGAACGCAGTATTTT
d_gene: -; abundance: -; j_gene: TRBJ1-5; v_gene: TRBV18; CDR3aa: CASSPTGINQPQHF; CDR3nt: TGTGCCAGCTCACCAACAGGGATCAATCAGCCCCAGCATTTT
d_gene: -; abundance: few; j_gene: TRBJ1-1; v_gene: TRBV25-1; CDR3aa: CASSDYRVNTEAFF; CDR3nt: TGTGCCAGCAGTGATTACAGGGTGAACACTGAAGCTTTCTTT
d_gene: TRBD1; abundance: -; j_gene: TRBJ1-1; v_gene: TRBV29-1; CDR3aa: CSGRQGQGAFF; CDR3nt: TGCAGCGGTCGACAGGGGCAGGGGGCTTTCTTT